This T cell receptor beta chain was found in a study of T cell responses to AZD1222 COVID-19 vaccine. The CDR3 runs to 14 residues. The germline V gene encodes CDR1 SGDLS and CDR2 YYNGEE. The ends were cut back, 0 bases at V and 1 base at J, with 8 bases in the middle. Profiling relied on immunoSEQ multiplex PCR, and the TCRdb table lists in-frame clones only, not all of them. The repertoire holds 26,000 or so clones, with more than 75% as singletons. The receptor comes from an adult who received the AZD1222 COVID-19 vaccine. This chain links TRBV9 with TRBJ2-7; D gene ambiguous. The sample in question was peripheral blood, obtained 28 days after the second AZD1222 dose. The CDR3 is CASSVDGRSYEQYF. The CDR3 nucleotides read TGTGCCAGCAGCGTAGACGGCCGGTCCTACGAGCAGTACTTC.